This T cell receptor (beta chain) was found in a study of blood T cell repertoires in COVID-19. Looking at the study overall: Specimens from acute and convalescent COVID-19 originated in the United States, Italy and Spain.

Seattle patients were enrolled while actively infected and followed longitudinally. Original data processing: Estimation of nucleated cell counts relied on the amplification of reference gene primers. Clones were sequenced by immunoSEQ multiplex PCR, and TCRdb holds only the in-frame ones, with some missing. The DNA was the basis for D and trimming; V, J and clone size are from that table. The sample has under 200,000 clones, roughly 84% seen once. The CDR3 is 17 amino acids. In germline, CDR1 is LGHDT, CDR2 YNNKEL (reference sequence). V lost 2 bases to trimming and J lost 6 bases; unmatched junction nucleotides: 14.

The chain carries TRBV3-1 (or the pseudogene TRBV3-2) and TRBJ2-7; TRBD1 aligns across 9 bases. The TCR originated in a woman between 45 and 60 years old with COVID-19, enrolled during active disease. The sample comprised peripheral blood. CDR3 in DNA: TGTGCCAGCAGCCAACTTAAACGGGGACAGGGTTCGACCGAGCAGTACTTC. It codes for CASSQLKRGQGSTEQYF.